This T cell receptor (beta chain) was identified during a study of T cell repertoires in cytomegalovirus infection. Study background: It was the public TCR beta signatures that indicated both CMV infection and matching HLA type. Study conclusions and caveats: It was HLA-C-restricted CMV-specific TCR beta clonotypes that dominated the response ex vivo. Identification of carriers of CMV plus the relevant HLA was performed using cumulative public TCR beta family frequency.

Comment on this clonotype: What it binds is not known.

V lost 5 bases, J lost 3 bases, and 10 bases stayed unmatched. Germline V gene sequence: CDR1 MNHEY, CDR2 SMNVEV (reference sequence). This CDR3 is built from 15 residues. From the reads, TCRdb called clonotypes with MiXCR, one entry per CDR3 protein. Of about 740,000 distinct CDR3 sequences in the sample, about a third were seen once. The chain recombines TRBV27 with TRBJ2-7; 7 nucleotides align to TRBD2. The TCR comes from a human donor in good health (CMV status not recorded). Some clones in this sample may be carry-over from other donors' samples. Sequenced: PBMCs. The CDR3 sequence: CASSLRPPGGYEQYF. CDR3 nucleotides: TGTGCCAGCAGTCTCCGCCCTCCGGGGGGCTACGAGCAGTACTTC.